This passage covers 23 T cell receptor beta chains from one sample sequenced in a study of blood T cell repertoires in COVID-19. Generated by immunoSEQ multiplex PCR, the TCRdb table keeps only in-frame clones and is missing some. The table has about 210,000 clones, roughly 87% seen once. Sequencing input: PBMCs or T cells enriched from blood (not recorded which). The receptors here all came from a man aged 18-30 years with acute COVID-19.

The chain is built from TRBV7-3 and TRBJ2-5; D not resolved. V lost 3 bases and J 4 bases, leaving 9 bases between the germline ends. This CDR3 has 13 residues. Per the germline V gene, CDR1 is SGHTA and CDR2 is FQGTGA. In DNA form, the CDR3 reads TGTGCCAGCAGCTTGAGTATAAGAGAGACCCAGTACTTC. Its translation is CASSLSIRETQYF.

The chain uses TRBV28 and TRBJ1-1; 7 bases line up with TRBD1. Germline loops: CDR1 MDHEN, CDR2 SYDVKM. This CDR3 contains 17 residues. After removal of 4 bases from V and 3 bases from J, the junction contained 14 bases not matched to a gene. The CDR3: CASSSQVYRGGDTEAFF. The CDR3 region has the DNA TGTGCCAGCAGTTCCCAAGTATACAGGGGCGGGGACACTGAAGCTTTCTTT.

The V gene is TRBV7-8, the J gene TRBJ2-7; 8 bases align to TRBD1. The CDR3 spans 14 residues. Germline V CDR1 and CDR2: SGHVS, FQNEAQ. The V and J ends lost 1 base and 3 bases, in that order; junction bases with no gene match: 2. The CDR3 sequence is CASSLGTGNYEQYF. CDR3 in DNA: TGTGCCAGCAGCTTAGGGACAGGGAACTACGAGCAGTACTTC.

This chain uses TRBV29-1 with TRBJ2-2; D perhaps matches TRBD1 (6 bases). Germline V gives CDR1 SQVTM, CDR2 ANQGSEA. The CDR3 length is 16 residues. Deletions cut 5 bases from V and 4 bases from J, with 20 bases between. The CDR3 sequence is CSVILAHRVGTGELFF. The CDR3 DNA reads TGCAGCGTTATCCTCGCCCACAGGGTTGGCACCGGGGAGCTGTTTTTT.

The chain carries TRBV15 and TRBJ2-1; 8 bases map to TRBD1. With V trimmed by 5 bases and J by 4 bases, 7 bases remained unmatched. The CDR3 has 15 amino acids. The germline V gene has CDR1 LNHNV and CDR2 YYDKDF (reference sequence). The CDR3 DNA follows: TGTGCCACCAGCGCCCGACAGGGGTTATACAATGAGCAGTTCTTC. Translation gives CATSARQGLYNEQFF.

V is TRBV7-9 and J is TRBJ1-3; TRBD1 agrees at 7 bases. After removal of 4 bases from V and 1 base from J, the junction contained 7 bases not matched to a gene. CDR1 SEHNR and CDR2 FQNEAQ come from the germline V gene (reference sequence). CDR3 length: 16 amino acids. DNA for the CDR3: TGTGCCAGCAGCTCCGGACAGGAGAGGTCTGGAAACACCATATATTTT. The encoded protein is CASSSGQERSGNTIYF.

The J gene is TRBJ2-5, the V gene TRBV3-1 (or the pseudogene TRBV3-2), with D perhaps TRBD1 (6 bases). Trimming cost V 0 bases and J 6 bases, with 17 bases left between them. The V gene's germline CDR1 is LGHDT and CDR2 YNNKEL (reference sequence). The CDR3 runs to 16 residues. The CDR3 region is CASSQDHRQGIQTQYF. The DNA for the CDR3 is TGTGCCAGCAGCCAAGATCATCGGCAGGGGATCCAGACCCAGTACTTC.

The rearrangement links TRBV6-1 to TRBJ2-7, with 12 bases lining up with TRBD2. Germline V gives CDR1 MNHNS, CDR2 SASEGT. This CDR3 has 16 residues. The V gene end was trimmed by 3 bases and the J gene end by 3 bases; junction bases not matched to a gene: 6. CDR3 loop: CASSETSTSGSYEQYF. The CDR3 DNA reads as TGTGCCAGCAGTGAGACCTCGACTAGCGGGAGCTACGAGCAGTACTTC.

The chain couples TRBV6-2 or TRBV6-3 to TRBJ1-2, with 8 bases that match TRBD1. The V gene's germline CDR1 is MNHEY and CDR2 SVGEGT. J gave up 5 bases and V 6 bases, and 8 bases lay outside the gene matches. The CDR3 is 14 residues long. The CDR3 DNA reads TGTGCCAGCAGCCGACAGGGGTTGGGGTATGGCTACACCTTC. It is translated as CASSRQGLGYGYTF.

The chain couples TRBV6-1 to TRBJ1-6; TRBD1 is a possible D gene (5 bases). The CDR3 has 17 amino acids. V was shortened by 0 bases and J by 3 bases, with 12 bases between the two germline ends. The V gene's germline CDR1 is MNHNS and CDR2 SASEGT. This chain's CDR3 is CASSEAPTAIYNSPLHF. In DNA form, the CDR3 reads TGTGCCAGCAGTGAAGCTCCGACAGCGATCTATAATTCACCCCTCCACTTT.

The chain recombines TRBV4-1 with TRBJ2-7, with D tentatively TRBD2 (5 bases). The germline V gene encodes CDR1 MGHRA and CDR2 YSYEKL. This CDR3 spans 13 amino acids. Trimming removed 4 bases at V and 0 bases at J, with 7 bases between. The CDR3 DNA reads TGCGCCAGCAGCCCCGGGGACTCCTACGAGCAGTACTTC. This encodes CASSPGDSYEQYF.

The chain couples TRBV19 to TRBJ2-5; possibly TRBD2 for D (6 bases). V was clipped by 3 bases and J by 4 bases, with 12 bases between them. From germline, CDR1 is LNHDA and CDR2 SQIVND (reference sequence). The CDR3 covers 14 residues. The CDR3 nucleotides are TGTGCCAGTAGTATGTCGGGAGTAACAGAGACCCAGTACTTC. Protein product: CASSMSGVTETQYF. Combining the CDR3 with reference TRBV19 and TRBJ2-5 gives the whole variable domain DGGITQSPKYLFRKEGQNVTLSCEQNLNHDAMYWYRQDPGQGLRLIYYSQIVNDFQKGDIAEGYSVSREKKESFPLTVTSAQKNPTAFYLCASSMSGVTETQYFGPGTRLLVL.

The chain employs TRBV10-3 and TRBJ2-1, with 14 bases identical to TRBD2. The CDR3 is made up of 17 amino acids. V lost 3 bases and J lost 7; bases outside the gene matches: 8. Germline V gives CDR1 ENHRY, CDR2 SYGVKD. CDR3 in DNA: TGTGCCATCAGTGACCCGACTAGCGGGAGGGTCAGGAATGAGCAGTTCTTC. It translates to CAISDPTSGRVRNEQFF.

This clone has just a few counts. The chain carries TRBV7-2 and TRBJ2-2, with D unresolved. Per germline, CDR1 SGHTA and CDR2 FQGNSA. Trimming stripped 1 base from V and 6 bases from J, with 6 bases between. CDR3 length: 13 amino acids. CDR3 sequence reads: CASSLVTSGELFF. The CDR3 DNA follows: TGTGCCAGCAGCTTAGTAACTTCCGGGGAGCTGTTTTTT.

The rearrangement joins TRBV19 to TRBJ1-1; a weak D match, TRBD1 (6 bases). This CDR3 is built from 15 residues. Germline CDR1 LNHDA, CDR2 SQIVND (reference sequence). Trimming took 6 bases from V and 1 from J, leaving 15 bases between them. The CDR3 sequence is CASSQGQRGNTEAFF. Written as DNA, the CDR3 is TGTGCCAGTAGCCAGGGACAAAGGGGGAACACTGAAGCTTTCTTT.

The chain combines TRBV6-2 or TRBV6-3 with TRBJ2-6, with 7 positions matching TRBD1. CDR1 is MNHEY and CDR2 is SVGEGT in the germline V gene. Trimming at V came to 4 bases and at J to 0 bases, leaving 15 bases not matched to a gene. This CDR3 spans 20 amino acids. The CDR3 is CASSSLRQGRKPSGANVLTF. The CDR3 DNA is TGTGCCAGCAGTTCCCTCCGACAGGGTAGGAAACCCTCTGGGGCCAACGTCCTGACTTTC.

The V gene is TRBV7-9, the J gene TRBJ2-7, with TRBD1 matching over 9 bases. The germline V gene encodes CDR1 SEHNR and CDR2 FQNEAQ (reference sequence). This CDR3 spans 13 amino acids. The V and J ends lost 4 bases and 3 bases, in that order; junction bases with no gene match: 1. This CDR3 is CASSSDRGYEQYF. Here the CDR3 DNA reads TGTGCCAGCAGCTCGGACAGGGGCTACGAGCAGTACTTC.

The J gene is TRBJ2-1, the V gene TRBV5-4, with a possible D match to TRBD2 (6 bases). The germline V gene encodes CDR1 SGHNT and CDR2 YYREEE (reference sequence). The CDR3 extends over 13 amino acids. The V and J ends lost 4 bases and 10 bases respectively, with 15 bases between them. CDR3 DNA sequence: TGTGCCAGCAGCCTCCCCGGAGCGGGCGAGCAGTTCTTC. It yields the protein CASSLPGAGEQFF.

The CDR3 coding sequence is TGTGCCAGTAGTCGGACAGGGATGAACACTGAAGCTTTCTTT. It specifies CASSRTGMNTEAFF. The chain links TRBV19 to TRBJ1-1; 8 nucleotides line up with TRBD1. V lost 5 bases and J lost 0; bases outside the gene matches: 2. Germline CDR1 reads LNHDA; CDR2 reads SQIVND (reference sequence). The CDR3 has 14 amino acids.

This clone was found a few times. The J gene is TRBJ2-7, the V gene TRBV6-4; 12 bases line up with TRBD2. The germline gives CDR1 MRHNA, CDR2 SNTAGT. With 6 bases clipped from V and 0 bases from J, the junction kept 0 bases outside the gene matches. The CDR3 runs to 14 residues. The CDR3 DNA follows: TGTGCCAGCAGGGGACTAGCGGGCTCCTACGAGCAGTACTTC. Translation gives CASRGLAGSYEQYF.

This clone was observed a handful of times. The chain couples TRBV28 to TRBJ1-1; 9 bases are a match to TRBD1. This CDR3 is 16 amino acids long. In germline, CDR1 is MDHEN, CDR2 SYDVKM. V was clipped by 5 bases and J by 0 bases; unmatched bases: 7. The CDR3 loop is CASSKWTGAMNTEAFF. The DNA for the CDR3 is TGTGCCAGCAGTAAATGGACAGGGGCAATGAACACTGAAGCTTTCTTT. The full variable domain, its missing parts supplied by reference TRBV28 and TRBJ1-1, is DVKVTQSSRYLVKRTGEKVFLECVQDMDHENMFWYRQDPGLGLRLIYFSYDVKMKEKGDIPEGYSVSREKKERFSLILESASTNQTSMYLCASSKWTGAMNTEAFFGQGTRLTVV.

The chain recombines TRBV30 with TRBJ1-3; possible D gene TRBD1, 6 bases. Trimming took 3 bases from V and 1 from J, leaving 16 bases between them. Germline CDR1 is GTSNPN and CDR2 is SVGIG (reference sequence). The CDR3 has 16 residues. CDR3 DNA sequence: TGTGCCTGGAGGCTGCCCCTTGGACAGTCTGGAAACACCATATATTTT. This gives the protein CAWRLPLGQSGNTIYF.

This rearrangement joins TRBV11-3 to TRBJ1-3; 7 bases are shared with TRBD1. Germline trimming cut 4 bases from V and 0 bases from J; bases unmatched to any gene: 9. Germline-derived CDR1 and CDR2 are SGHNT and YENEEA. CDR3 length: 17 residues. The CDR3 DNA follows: TGTGCCAGCAGCTCCGGCTTACAGGGGCTCTCTGGAAACACCATATATTTT. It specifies CASSSGLQGLSGNTIYF.